This T cell receptor beta chain was profiled in a study of blood T cell repertoires in COVID-19. Background on the study: Collection of acute and convalescent COVID-19 samples took place in the United States, Italy and Spain. The analysed material was cDNA or gDNA that came from T cells, B-cell-depleted T cells, or PBMCs.

Trimming removed 2 bases at V and 1 base at J, with 3 bases between. CDR3 size: 14 residues. Germline lookup yields CDR1 SGHAT and CDR2 FQNNGV. Per the original data handling: From reference gene primer amplification, estimates of nucleated cell counts were derived. Clones were read by immunoSEQ multiplex PCR, and TCRdb kept only the in-frame ones, dropping some. The V and J calls and clone size come from that table; D and trimming were worked out from the DNA. This table holds under 70,000 clones, 84% found once. Sequencing was done on a sample of peripheral blood. The sequence came from a woman of 80 years or more with acute or convalescent COVID-19. J is TRBJ1-6 and V is TRBV11-2; D gene ambiguous. CDR3 in DNA: TGTGCCAGCAGCTTACTGTCCTATAATTCACCCCTCCACTTT. It encodes CASSLLSYNSPLHF.